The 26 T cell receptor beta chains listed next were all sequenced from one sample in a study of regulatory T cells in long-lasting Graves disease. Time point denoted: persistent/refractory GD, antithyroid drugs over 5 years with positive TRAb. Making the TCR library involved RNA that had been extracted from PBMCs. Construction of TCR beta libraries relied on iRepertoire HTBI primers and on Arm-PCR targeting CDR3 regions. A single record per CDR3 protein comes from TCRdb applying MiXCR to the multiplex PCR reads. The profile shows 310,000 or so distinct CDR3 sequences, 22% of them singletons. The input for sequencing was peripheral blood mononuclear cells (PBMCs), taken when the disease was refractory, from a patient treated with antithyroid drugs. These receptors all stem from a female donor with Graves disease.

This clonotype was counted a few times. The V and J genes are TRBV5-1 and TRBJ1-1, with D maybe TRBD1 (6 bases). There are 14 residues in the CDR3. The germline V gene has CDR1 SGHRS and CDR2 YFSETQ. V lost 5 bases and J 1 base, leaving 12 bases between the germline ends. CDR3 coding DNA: TGCGCCAGCAGAATACAGGGACAGAACACTGAAGCTTTCTTT. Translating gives CASRIQGQNTEAFF.

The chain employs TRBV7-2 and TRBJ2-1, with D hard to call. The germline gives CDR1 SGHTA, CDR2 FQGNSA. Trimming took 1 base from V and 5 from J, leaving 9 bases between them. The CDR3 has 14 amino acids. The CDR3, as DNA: TGTGCCAGCAGCTTAGGCCACTATGACAATGAGCAGTTCTTC. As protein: CASSLGHYDNEQFF.

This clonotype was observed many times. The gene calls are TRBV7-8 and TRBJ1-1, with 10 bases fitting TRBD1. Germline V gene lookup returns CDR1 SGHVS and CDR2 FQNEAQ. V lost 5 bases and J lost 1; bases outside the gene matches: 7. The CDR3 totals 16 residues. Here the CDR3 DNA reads TGTGCCAGCAGCCCCAGGACAGGGGGTCAGAACACTGAAGCTTTCTTT. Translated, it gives CASSPRTGGQNTEAFF.

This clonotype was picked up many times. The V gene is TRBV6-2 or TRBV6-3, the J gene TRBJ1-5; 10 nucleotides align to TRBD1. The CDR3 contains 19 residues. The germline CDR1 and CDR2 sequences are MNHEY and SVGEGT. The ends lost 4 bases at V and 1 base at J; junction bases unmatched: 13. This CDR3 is CASSSSGTGDFWSNQPQHF. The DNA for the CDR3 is TGTGCCAGCAGTTCCTCCGGGACAGGGGACTTTTGGAGCAATCAGCCCCAGCATTTT.

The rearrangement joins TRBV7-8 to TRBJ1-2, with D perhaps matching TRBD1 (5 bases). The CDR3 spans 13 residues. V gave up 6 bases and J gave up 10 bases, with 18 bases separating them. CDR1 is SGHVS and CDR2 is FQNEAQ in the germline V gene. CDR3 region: CASRKTEMAYYTF. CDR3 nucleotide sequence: TGTGCCAGCAGAAAGACAGAAATGGCTTACTACACCTTC.

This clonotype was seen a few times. The CDR3 DNA reads as TGTGCCTGGAGTGTTGGGGTTTCCCCCTACGAGCAGTACTTC. The encoded protein is CAWSVGVSPYEQYF. The J gene is TRBJ2-7, the V gene TRBV30; D uncertain. Germline lookup yields CDR1 GTSNPN and CDR2 SVGIG (reference sequence). V shed 0 bases and J shed 2 bases, with 11 bases lying between them. The CDR3 runs to 14 residues.

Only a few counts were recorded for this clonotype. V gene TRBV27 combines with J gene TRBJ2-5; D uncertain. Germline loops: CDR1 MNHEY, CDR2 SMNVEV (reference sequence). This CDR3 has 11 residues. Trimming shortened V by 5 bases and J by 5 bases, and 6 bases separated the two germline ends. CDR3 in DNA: TGTGCCAGCAGTAACCTCGAGACCCAGTACTTC. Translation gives CASSNLETQYF.

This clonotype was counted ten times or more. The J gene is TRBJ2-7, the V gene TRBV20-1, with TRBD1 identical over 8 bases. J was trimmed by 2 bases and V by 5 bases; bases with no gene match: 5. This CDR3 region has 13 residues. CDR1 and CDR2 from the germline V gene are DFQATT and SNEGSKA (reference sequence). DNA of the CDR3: TGCAGTGCTGGGGACAGGTCGGCCTACGAGCAGTACTTC. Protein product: CSAGDRSAYEQYF.

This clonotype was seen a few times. CDR3 amino acids: CASSSGQGWSSMGNEQFF. In nucleotides, the CDR3 is TGTGCCAGCAGTTCCGGACAGGGATGGAGTAGTATGGGGAATGAGCAGTTCTTC. V is TRBV27 and J is TRBJ2-1; 8 positions match TRBD1. From germline, CDR1 is MNHEY and CDR2 SMNVEV (reference sequence). The CDR3 is 18 amino acids. V was pared by 4 bases and J by 7 bases, with 18 bases of the junction left unmatched.

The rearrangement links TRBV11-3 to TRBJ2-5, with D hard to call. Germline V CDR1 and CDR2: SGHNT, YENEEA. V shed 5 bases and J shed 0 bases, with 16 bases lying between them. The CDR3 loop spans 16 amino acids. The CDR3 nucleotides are TGTGCCAGCAGCCAAGACCACCCGGTTTACCAAGAGACCCAGTACTTC. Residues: CASSQDHPVYQETQYF.

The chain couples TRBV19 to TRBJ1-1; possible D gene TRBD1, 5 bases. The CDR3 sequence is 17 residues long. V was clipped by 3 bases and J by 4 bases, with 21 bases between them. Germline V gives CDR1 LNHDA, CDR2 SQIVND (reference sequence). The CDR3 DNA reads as TGTGCCAGTAGTATTGACCCTCCCAGGGCCCTGAGCACTGAAGCTTTCTTT. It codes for CASSIDPPRALSTEAFF.

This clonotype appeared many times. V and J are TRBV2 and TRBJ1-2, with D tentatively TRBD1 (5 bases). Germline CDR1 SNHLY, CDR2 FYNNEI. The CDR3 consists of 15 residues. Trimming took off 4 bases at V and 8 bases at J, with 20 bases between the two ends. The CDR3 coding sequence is TGTGCCAGCAGTGTAGAAATGGGTTTTCAGGGAGGCTACACCTTC. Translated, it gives CASSVEMGFQGGYTF.

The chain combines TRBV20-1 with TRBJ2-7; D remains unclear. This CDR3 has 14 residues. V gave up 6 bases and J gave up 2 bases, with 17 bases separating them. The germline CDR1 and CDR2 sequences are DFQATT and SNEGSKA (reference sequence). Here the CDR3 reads CSAKTAAGTYEQYF. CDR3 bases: TGCAGTGCGAAAACGGCGGCCGGAACCTACGAGCAGTACTTC.

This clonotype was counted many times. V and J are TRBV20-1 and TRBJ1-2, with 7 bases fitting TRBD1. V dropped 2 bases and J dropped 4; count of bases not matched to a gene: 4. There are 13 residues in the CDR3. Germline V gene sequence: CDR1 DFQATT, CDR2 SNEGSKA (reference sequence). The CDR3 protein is CSARLTGTYGYTF. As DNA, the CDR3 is TGCAGTGCTAGACTGACAGGGACCTATGGCTACACCTTC.

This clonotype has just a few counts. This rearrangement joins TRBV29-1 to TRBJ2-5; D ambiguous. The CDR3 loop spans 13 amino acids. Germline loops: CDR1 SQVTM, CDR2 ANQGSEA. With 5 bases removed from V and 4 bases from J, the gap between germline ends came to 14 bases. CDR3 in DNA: TGCAGCGTTCAGGACGGGTTGGTAGAGACCCAGTACTTC. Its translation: CSVQDGLVETQYF. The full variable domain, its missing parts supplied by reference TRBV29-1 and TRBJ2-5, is SAVISQKPSRDICQRGTSLTIQCQVDSQVTMMFWYRQQPGQSLTLIATANQGSEATYESGFVIDKFPISRPNLTFSTLTVSNMSPEDSSIYLCSVQDGLVETQYFGPGTRLLVL.

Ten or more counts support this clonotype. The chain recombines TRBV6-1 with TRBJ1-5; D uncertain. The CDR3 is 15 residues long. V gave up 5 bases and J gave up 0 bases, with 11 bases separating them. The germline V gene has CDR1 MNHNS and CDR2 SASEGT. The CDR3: CASSRVAYSNQPQHF. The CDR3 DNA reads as TGTGCCAGCAGTCGGGTGGCGTATAGCAATCAGCCCCAGCATTTT.

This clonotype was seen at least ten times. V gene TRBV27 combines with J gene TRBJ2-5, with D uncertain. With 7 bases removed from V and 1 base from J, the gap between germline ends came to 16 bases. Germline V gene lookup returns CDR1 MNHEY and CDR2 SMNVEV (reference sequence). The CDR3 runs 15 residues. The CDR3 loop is CASTNKRIAQETQYF. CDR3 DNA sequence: TGTGCCAGCACCAATAAGAGAATAGCCCAAGAGACCCAGTACTTC.

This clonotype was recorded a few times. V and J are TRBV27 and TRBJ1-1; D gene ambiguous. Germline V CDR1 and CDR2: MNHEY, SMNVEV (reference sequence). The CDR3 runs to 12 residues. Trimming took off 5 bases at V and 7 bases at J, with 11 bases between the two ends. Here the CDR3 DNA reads TGTGCCAGCAGTCACCGCCCCAATGAAGCTTTCTTT. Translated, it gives CASSHRPNEAFF.

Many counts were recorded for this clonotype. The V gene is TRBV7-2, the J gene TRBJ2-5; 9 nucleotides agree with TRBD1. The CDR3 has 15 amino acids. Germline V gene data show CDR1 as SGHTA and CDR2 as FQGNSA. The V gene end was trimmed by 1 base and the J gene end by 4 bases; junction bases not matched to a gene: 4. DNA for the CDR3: TGTGCCAGCAGCTTAGGAAGGACAGGGGCAGAGACCCAGTACTTC. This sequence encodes CASSLGRTGAETQYF.

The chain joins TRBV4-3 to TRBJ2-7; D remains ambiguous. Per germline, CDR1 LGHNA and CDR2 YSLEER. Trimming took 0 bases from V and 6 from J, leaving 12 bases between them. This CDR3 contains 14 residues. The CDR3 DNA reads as TGCGCCAGCAGCCAAGATGCAGAGACCGGCGAGCAGTACTTC. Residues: CASSQDAETGEQYF.

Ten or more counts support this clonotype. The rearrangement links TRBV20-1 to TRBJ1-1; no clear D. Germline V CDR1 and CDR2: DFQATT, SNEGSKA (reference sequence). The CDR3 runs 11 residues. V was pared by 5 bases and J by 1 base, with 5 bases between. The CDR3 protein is CSAPRNTEAFF. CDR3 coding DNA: TGCAGTGCTCCCAGGAACACTGAAGCTTTCTTT.

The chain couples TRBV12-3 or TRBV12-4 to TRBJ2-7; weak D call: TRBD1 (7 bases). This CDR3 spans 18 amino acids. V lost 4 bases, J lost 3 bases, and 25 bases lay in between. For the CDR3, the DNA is TGTGCCAGCAGTTCAAGGACAGGCGAGATGACGGACTACTACGAGCAGTACTTC. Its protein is CASSSRTGEMTDYYEQYF.

CDR3 nucleotides: TGTGCCAGCTCACGGGGCGACAATGAAAAACTGTTTTTT. Translating gives CASSRGDNEKLFF. V and J are TRBV18 and TRBJ1-4, with a tentative D call TRBD1 (5 bases). CDR3 length: 13 residues. Germline CDR1 and CDR2: KGHSH and LQKENI. V was pared by 4 bases and J by 5 bases, with 8 bases between.

For the CDR3, the DNA is TGTGCCACCCGAGAGGTCCCTAGCGGCTACACAGATACGCAGTATTTT. Encoded protein: CATREVPSGYTDTQYF. This chain uses TRBV15 with TRBJ2-3; 7 bases align to TRBD2. CDR1 and CDR2 from the germline V gene are LNHNV and YYDKDF (reference sequence). There are 16 residues in the CDR3. V shed 8 bases and J 2 bases; nucleotides not matched to a gene: 13.

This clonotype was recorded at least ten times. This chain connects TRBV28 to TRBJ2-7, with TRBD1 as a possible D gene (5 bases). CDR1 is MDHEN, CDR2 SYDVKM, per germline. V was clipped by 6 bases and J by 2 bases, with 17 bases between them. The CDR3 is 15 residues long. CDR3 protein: CASSPSRRETYEQYF. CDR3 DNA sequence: TGTGCCAGCAGCCCCTCTCGCAGGGAAACCTACGAGCAGTACTTC.

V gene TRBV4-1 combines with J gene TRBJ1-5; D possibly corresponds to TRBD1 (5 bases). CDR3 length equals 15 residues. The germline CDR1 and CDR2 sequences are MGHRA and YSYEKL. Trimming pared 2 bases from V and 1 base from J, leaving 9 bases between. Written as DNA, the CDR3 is TGCGCCAGCAGCCAATTCCGGGACAGCAATCAGCCCCAGCATTTT. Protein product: CASSQFRDSNQPQHF.